This is a list of T cell receptor beta chains from one sample in a study of cytomegalovirus exposure and HLA in healthy donors. The method was immunoSEQ multiplex PCR; TCRdb's version includes in-frame clones alone and lacks a portion of them. The table has a few hundred thousand clones, 80% to 90% seen once. Sequences were obtained from PBMCs. The receptors were gathered from a woman under 30 in good health and CMV-seronegative. Each CDR3 is given with its conserved first and last residue. The D gene is left open where the match is weak. Rows give clone size only sometimes, using once, few, many, or a class for an expanded clone.

size	J	D	V	CDR3	DNA
-	TRBJ2-2	-	TRBV6-1	CASSVMPANTGELFF	TGTGCCAGCAGTGTAATGCCGGCGAACACCGGGGAGCTGTTTTTT
-	TRBJ1-2	TRBD1	TRBV7-8	CASSLRGQRWNYGYTF	TGTGCCAGCAGCTTACGGGGACAGCGCTGGAACTATGGCTACACCTTC
-	TRBJ2-5	TRBD2	TRBV6-1	CASSESGLAGPTQYF	TGTGCCAGCAGTGAATCCGGACTAGCGGGGCCGACCCAGTACTTC
-	TRBJ2-2	TRBD2	TRBV5-1	CASSPNRLGLAGETGELFF	TGCGCCAGCAGCCCCAACCGCCTGGGACTAGCGGGAGAAACCGGGGAGCTGTTTTTT
-	TRBJ1-2	-	TRBV2	CASSEAFLLRGTRYGYTF	TGTGCCAGCAGTGAAGCTTTCCTCCTCCGTGGGACTAGGTATGGCTACACCTTC
-	TRBJ1-1	-	TRBV6-5	CASSYDLWNTEAFF	TGTGCCAGCAGTTATGACTTGTGGAACACTGAAGCTTTCTTT
-	TRBJ2-2	-	TRBV28	CASKPGSRGELFF	TGTGCCAGCAAACCGGGTTCGAGAGGGGAGCTGTTTTTT
-	TRBJ2-7	-	TRBV11-2	CASSSGVEQYF	TGTGCCAGCAGCTCGGGGGTCGAGCAGTACTTC
-	TRBJ1-2	-	TRBV27	CASSFGYRANYGYTF	TGTGCCAGCAGTTTTGGTTACAGGGCGAACTATGGCTACACCTTC
-	TRBJ2-5	TRBD2	TRBV5-1	CASSLSGRRETQYF	TGCGCCAGCAGCTTGAGCGGGAGGAGAGAGACCCAGTACTTC
-	TRBJ2-7	-	TRBV2	CASSGQATYEQYF	TGTGCCAGCAGTGGCCAGGCTACCTACGAGCAGTACTTC
-	TRBJ2-5	-	TRBV7-9	CASSPGQLETQYF	TGTGCCAGCAGCCCAGGACAATTAGAGACCCAGTACTTC
-	TRBJ2-7	TRBD1	TRBV9	CASSVARTGGFGEQYF	TGTGCCAGCAGCGTAGCCCGGACAGGGGGCTTTGGCGAGCAGTACTTC
few	TRBJ2-7	-	TRBV4-2	CASSQDRSRYYEQYF	TGTGCCAGCAGCCAAGATAGGAGTAGATACTACGAGCAGTACTTC
-	TRBJ2-1	-	TRBV27	CASSFGLSEQFF	TGTGCCAGCAGTTTTGGTCTAAGTGAGCAGTTCTTC
-	TRBJ2-2	TRBD1	TRBV30	CAWGSYRDRPTGELFF	TGTGCCTGGGGATCATACCGGGACAGACCCACCGGGGAGCTGTTTTTT
-	TRBJ2-7	-	TRBV6-6	CASSYAESYEQYF	TGTGCCAGCAGTTACGCCGAGTCCTACGAGCAGTACTTC